This T cell receptor (beta chain) was captured in a study of CD8 T cells in Susac syndrome. It was with random hexamers that roughly 0.45 to 1 ug RNA was reverse transcribed. Coverage of TCR beta CDR3 amplification by immunoSEQ multiplex PCR extended to 54 Vbeta and 13 Jbeta. TCRdb reprocessed the immunoSEQ multiplex PCR reads with MiXCR, giving one entry per CDR3 protein. Of about 85,000 distinct CDR3 sequences listed, around 95% are singletons. V was trimmed by 0 bases and J by 1 base, leaving 7 bases between them. The CDR3 is 14 amino acids. Germline V lookup: CDR1 DFQATT, CDR2 SNEGSKA (reference sequence). CD8+ and CD4+ T cells from blood underwent TCR beta sequencing, which was carried out in a high-throughput format. Negative isolation was used for CD8+ and CD4+ T cells and FACS enrichment for TEMRA cells.

The chain uses TRBV20-1 and TRBJ2-1; D unresolved. What was sequenced was CD8+ T cells from PBMCs. This clonotype originated in a human donor with Susac syndrome. CDR3 sequence: CSARDGMSYNEQFF. The DNA for the CDR3 is TGCAGTGCTAGAGATGGGATGTCCTACAATGAGCAGTTCTTC.